Each of the 27 T cell receptor beta chains below was sequenced from the same sample in a study of monozygotic twins with inflammatory bowel disease. With the 5' RACE reads reprocessed, TCRdb shows one record per CDR3 protein and no DNA. The sample has some 440,000 distinct CDR3 sequences. The sequenced sample consisted of blood. The receptors originated from a human donor with ulcerative colitis or Crohn's disease, or a healthy co-twin of an affected twin (not recorded which).

This chain connects TRBV30 to TRBJ1-3. Germline CDR1 GTSNPN, CDR2 SVGIG (reference sequence). This CDR3 has 13 residues. The CDR3: CAWSVMYGNTIYF.

The J gene is TRBJ2-1, the V gene TRBV12-3 or TRBV12-4; the TRBD2 assignment by TCRdb is unverifiable without DNA. The CDR3 has 15 residues. CDR3 residues: CASTYLAGAVNEQFF.

The V gene is TRBV7-8, the J gene TRBJ2-1; without DNA, the TCRdb call of TRBD1 cannot be checked. CDR3 size: 15 residues. The germline V gene has CDR1 SGHVS and CDR2 FQNEAQ. CDR3 protein: CASSLFGTTYNEQFF.

This sequence joins TRBV5-6 and TRBJ2-1; TCRdb reports TRBD2, a call that lacks DNA to check it against. The germline V gene encodes CDR1 SGHDT and CDR2 YYEEEE. The CDR3 covers 14 residues. This CDR3 is CASSSGTSDNEQFF.

The rearrangement links TRBV7-2 to TRBJ2-3. There are 13 residues in the CDR3. CDR1 is SGHTA and CDR2 is FQGNSA in the germline V gene. The CDR3 protein is CASSLLFTDTQYF.

The chain carries TRBV20-1 and TRBJ2-1. Germline V gene lookup returns CDR1 DFQATT and CDR2 SNEGSKA (reference sequence). The CDR3 sequence is 14 residues long. The CDR3 sequence is CSARTLAGYNEQFF.

The CDR3 protein is CTSSLAWASGTDTQYF. The J gene is TRBJ2-3, the V gene TRBV7-2. The CDR3 contains 16 residues. Germline V gene sequence: CDR1 SGHTA, CDR2 FQGNSA.

The V call is TRBV28, the J call TRBJ2-4. The CDR3 loop spans 12 amino acids. CDR1 is MDHEN and CDR2 is SYDVKM in the germline V gene. CDR3 in amino acids: CASSPTGNIQYF.

V gene TRBV6-1 combines with J gene TRBJ1-2. CDR3 length: 17 residues. The germline CDR1 and CDR2 sequences are MNHNS and SASEGT. The CDR3: CASSPVGVSQPFDGYTF.

The chain has TRBV5-1 and TRBJ2-7; TCRdb proposes TRBD2, but this gene call is untestable without DNA. The CDR3 is 15 residues long. Germline CDR1 reads SGHRS; CDR2 reads YFSETQ. The chain's CDR3 is CASSSLVPGGDEQYF. Variable domain in full (rest from reference TRBV5-1 and TRBJ2-7): KAGVTQTPRYLIKTRGQQVTLSCSPISGHRSVSWYQQTPGQGLQFLFEYFSETQRNKGNFPGRFSGRQFSNSRSEMNVSTLELGDSALYLCASSSLVPGGDEQYFGPGTRLTVT.

This rearrangement joins TRBV18 to TRBJ2-5; TCRdb reports TRBD1, a call that lacks DNA to check it against. Germline loops: CDR1 KGHSH, CDR2 LQKENI. The CDR3 extends over 15 amino acids. CDR3 amino acids: CASSPKQGARETQYF.

The J gene is TRBJ2-1, the V gene TRBV7-2; TCRdb designates TRBD1, a call that cannot be tested without DNA. CDR1 is SGHTA, CDR2 FQGNSA, per germline. The CDR3 spans 14 residues. CDR3: CASIPPGAYNEQFF. The full variable domain, its missing parts supplied by reference TRBV7-2 and TRBJ2-1, is GAGVSQSPSNKVTEKGKDVELRCDPISGHTALYWYRQSLGQGLEFLIYFQGNSAPDKSGLPSDRFSAERTGGSVSTLTIQRTQQEDSAVYLCASIPPGAYNEQFFGPGTRLTVL.

The V and J genes are TRBV20-1 and TRBJ1-2; TCRdb's D gene call, TRBD1, goes unchecked for lack of DNA. The germline gives CDR1 DFQATT, CDR2 SNEGSKA (reference sequence). The CDR3 extends over 14 amino acids. The CDR3 protein is CSATQGAHNYGYTF.

This rearrangement joins TRBV5-1 to TRBJ1-1; TCRdb designates TRBD1, a call that cannot be tested without DNA. The CDR3 covers 13 residues. Germline V gene lookup returns CDR1 SGHRS and CDR2 YFSETQ. CDR3 sequence: CASSETGFTEAFF.

The CDR3: CASSYGYSEQYF. This rearrangement joins TRBV6-6 to TRBJ2-7. Germline loops: CDR1 MNHNY, CDR2 SVGAGI (reference sequence). The CDR3 contains 12 residues.

The chain joins TRBV7-8 to TRBJ2-3; TCRdb returns TRBD1, unconfirmable since there is no DNA. CDR3 size: 15 residues. Germline V gene data show CDR1 as SGHVS and CDR2 as FQNEAQ. CDR3 residues: CASSLSRGGKDTQYF.

The rearrangement links TRBV6-2 or TRBV6-3 to TRBJ2-5; TCRdb's D call, TRBD1, is unchecked because there is no DNA. CDR1 MNHEY and CDR2 SVGEGT come from the germline V gene. The CDR3 contains 14 residues. CDR3 loop: CASKGQGFWETQYF.

This chain uses TRBV11-2 with TRBJ1-5; the D gene TCRdb calls, TRBD1, cannot be checked with no DNA. The germline CDR1 and CDR2 sequences are SGHAT and FQNNGV. CDR3 length equals 15 residues. This CDR3 reads CASSLDTGSNQPQHF.

This chain uses TRBV2 with TRBJ1-4; lacking DNA, the TRBD1 call made by TCRdb goes unchecked. Germline CDR1 is SNHLY and CDR2 is FYNNEI. The CDR3 runs 15 residues. CDR3 in amino acids: CASSPRQLPNEKLFF.

The genes are TRBV29-1 and TRBJ2-7; TCRdb proposes TRBD2, but this gene call is untestable without DNA. The germline gives CDR1 SQVTM, CDR2 ANQGSEA. This CDR3 spans 14 amino acids. The CDR3 spells CSVDRGLGGFEQYF.

The chain is built from TRBV27 and TRBJ2-2; TCRdb returns TRBD1, unconfirmable since there is no DNA. The CDR3 length is 16 residues. CDR1 and CDR2 (germline): MNHEY, SMNVEV (reference sequence). The CDR3 protein is CASSLFRGQNTGELFF.

The V call is TRBV11-2, the J call TRBJ2-5; TCRdb indicates TRBD1, and absent DNA this call remains unverified. The CDR3 has 15 amino acids. Germline assignment: CDR1 SGHAT and CDR2 FQNNGV. The CDR3 region is CASSYYSGQQETQYF.

The chain joins TRBV20-1 to TRBJ1-1. The CDR3 spans 14 residues. CDR1 DFQATT and CDR2 SNEGSKA come from the germline V gene (reference sequence). The chain's CDR3 is CSAREEPLNTEAFF.

V usage is TRBV2 and J usage is TRBJ1-6; the D call of TRBD1 rests on TCRdb alone, since no DNA is present to check it. Germline-derived CDR1 and CDR2 are SNHLY and FYNNEI. This CDR3 has 14 residues. The CDR3 sequence: CASSEQGFNSPLHF.

The chain couples TRBV5-8 to TRBJ2-3; absent DNA, TCRdb's TRBD2 call cannot be checked. Germline-derived CDR1 and CDR2 are SGHTS and YDEGEE. CDR3 size: 17 residues. The CDR3 loop reads CASSTNGGADGTDTQYF.

This chain uses TRBV5-6 with TRBJ1-2. This CDR3 spans 16 amino acids. Germline V gene data show CDR1 as SGHDT and CDR2 as YYEEEE. CDR3 sequence reads: CASSPVVQDQLGGYTF. The whole variable domain, remainder taken from reference TRBV5-6 and TRBJ1-2, is DAGVTQSPTHLIKTRGQQVTLRCSPKSGHDTVSWYQQALGQGPQFIFQYYEEEERQRGNFPDRFSGHQFPNYSSELNVNALLLGDSALYLCASSPVVQDQLGGYTFGSGTRLTVV.

The chain links TRBV5-1 to TRBJ2-7. In germline, CDR1 is SGHRS, CDR2 YFSETQ. This CDR3 has 15 residues. CDR3 loop: CASSLASGFDYEQYF.